This record looks at one T cell receptor (beta chain) sequence and its context. Assay: immunoSEQ multiplex PCR; the TCRdb copy retains only in-frame clones and omits some. Counted here are 90,000 to 120,000 clones, roughly nine tenths occurring once; the ten biggest clones make up over 3%. The length of the CDR3 is 14 residues. Per the germline V gene, CDR1 is MNHEY and CDR2 is SVGAGI. Unmatched junction bases numbered 4, after V lost 6 bases and J lost 1 base. The data derive from a study of T cell responses to AZD1222 COVID-19 vaccine. The clonotype was recovered from an adult in good health. V gene TRBV6-5 combines with J gene TRBJ2-5, with 8 bases aligning to TRBD2. The sample consisted of peripheral blood, taken on day 0 of MenACWY control vaccination. The CDR3 DNA reads as TGTGCCAGCAGCGTAGGACTAGCCCAAGAGACCCAGTACTTC. It codes for CASSVGLAQETQYF.